Below, one TCR beta chain is given with its context. These data are taken from a study of blood T cell repertoires in COVID-19. TCRdb's copy holds only in-frame clones and misses some; the assay was immunoSEQ multiplex PCR. The sample carries more than 150,000 clones, around four fifths recorded once. Germline V gives CDR1 SGDLS, CDR2 YYNGEE. The germline V and J ends were trimmed by 0 bases and 5 bases, with 8 bases remaining between them. CDR3 size: 13 residues. The study drew participants aged 18 to 89 years from 24 US areas. Grouping used clinical history reported by participants in a survey and questionnaire. Cohort 3 recovered donors had two negative PCRs, clearance, or symptom resolution.

Sequencing used PBMCs or T cells enriched from blood (not recorded which). The V and J genes are TRBV9 and TRBJ2-5, with D maybe TRBD2 (6 bases). The sequence was collected from a man aged 40-49 years who had recovered from COVID-19. This CDR3 reads CASSVGREETQYF. The CDR3 DNA follows: TGTGCCAGCAGCGTAGGCCGGGAGGAGACCCAGTACTTC. Filled out from reference TRBV9 and TRBJ2-5, the complete variable domain reads DSGVTQTPKHLITATGQRVTLRCSPRSGDLSVYWYQQSLDQGLQFLIQYYNGEERAKGNILERFSAQQFPDLHSELNLSSLELGDSALYFCASSVGREETQYFGPGTRLLVL.